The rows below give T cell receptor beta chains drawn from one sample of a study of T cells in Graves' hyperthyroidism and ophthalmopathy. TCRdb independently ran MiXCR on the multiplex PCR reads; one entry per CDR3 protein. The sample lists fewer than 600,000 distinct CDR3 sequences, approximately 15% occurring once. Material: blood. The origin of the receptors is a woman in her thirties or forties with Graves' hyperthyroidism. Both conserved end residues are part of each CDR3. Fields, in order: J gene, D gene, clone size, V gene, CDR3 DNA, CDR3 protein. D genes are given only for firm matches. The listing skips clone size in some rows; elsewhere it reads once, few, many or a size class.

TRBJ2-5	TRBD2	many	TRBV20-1	TGCAGTGCTAGTTATGCAGCGGGATTAAGAGAGACCCAGTACTTC	CSASYAAGLRETQYF
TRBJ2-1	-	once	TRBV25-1	TGTGCCAGCAGTGAACGGGTAGCTGCATACAATGAGCAGTTCTTC	CASSERVAAYNEQFF
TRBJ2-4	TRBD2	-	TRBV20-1	TGCAGTGCTAGAGACCTAGCCAGCGGGATACCCAAAAACATTCAGTACTTC	CSARDLASGIPKNIQYF
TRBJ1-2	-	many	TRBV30	TGTGCCTGGAGGAAAAATTCACAGAACGGCTACACCTTC	CAWRKNSQNGYTF
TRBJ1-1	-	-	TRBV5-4	TGTGCCAGCAGCTTGGACGACAGTAAGAGAGAAGCTTTCTTT	CASSLDDSKREAFF
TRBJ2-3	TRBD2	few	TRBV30	TGTGCCTGGATGCTGACTAGCGGATTCACAGATACGCAGTATTTT	CAWMLTSGFTDTQYF
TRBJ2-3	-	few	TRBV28	TGTGCCAGCAGTTCATTCGGGATGGGGAAGACTAGCACAGATACGCAGTATTTT	CASSSFGMGKTSTDTQYF
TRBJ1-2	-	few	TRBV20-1	TGCAGTGCTAAGGGCGGGGGAACTAACTATGGCTACACCTTC	CSAKGGGTNYGYTF
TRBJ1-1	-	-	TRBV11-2	TGTGCCAGCAGCTTAGATGCCGAAGCTTTCTTT	CASSLDAEAFF
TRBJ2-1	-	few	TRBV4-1	TGCGCCAGCAGCCATCGCATCCTTAGCTCCTACAATGAGCAGTTCTTC	CASSHRILSSYNEQFF
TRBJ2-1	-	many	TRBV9	TGTGCCAGCAGCGGGCGGACCGAAAGGAATGAGCAGTTCTTC	CASSGRTERNEQFF
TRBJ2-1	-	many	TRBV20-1	TGCAGTGCTAGTTTGGGCCTAGGGGCCAATGAGCAGTTCTTC	CSASLGLGANEQFF
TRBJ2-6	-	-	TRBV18	TGTGCCAGCTCACCACGGAACAGGGCTGGGGCCAACGTCCTGACTTTC	CASSPRNRAGANVLTF
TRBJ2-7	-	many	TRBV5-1	TGCGCCAGCAGCTTGGCTCCAGGCGTCTCCTCCTACGAGCAGTACTTC	CASSLAPGVSSYEQYF
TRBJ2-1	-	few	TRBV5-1	TGCGCCAGCAGCTTGGAAGGGGACGCCTACAATGAGCAGTTCTTC	CASSLEGDAYNEQFF
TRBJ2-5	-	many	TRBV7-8	TGTGCCAGCAGCTTTACCGCCCAGGGCGGCGGAGAGACCCAGTACTTC	CASSFTAQGGGETQYF
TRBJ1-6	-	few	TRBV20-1	TGCAGTGCTAGAGATCCGGGGAGCGGGTATAATTCACCCCTCCACTTT	CSARDPGSGYNSPLHF
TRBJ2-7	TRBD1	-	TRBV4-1	TGCGCCAGCAGCCAGGGACAGGGCGCCGAGCAGTACTTC	CASSQGQGAEQYF
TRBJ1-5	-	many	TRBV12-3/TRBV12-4	TGTGCCAGCAGCCCGGACGGGGAATCATATCAGCCCCAGCATTTT	CASSPDGESYQPQHF
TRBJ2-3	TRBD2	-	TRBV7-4	TGTGCCAGCAGCGGGGGACTAGCGGGAAATTTATCCGACACAGATACGCAGTATTTT	CASSGGLAGNLSDTDTQYF
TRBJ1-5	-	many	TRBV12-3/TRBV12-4	TGTGCCAGCAGTAGGGGTAGCAATCAGCCCCAGCATTTT	CASSRGSNQPQHF
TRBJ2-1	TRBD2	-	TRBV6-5	TGTGCCAGCAGTTACCCGAAGGCGGGAGGGCGGAATGAGCAGTTCTTC	CASSYPKAGGRNEQFF
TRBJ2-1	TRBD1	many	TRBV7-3	TGTGCCAGCAGCCCGACAGGGGGAGTTGAGCAGTTCTTC	CASSPTGGVEQFF
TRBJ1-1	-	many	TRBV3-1	TGTGCCAGCAGCCAAGAAGGGCCGGGAACTGAAGCTTTCTTT	CASSQEGPGTEAFF
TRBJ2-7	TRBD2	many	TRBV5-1	TGCGCCAGCAGCCCTGGACTAGCGGGAGCGGGTGAGCAGTACTTC	CASSPGLAGAGEQYF
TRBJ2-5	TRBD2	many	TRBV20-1	TGCAGTGCTAGAGATGGGCTAGCGGGAGTGGAGACCCAGTACTTC	CSARDGLAGVETQYF
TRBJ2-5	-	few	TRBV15	TGTGCCACCAGCGGAGCCCTAGGACTCAACGGAGAGACCCAGTACTTC	CATSGALGLNGETQYF
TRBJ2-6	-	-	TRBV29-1	TGCAGCGCCCCGGGACGGCGGCTCGGGGCCAACGTCCTGACTTTC	CSAPGRRLGANVLTF
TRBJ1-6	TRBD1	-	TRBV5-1	TGCGCCAGCAGCTCGTACCCGGGACAGGGGGGTACACCCCTCCACTTT	CASSSYPGQGGTPLHF
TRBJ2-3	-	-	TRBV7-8	TGTGCCAGCAGCTCCTTGATTAGGGTAGATACGCAGTATTTT	CASSSLIRVDTQYF
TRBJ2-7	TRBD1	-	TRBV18	TGTGCCAGCTCAATCCGGGACAGGGACTACGAGCAGTACTTC	CASSIRDRDYEQYF
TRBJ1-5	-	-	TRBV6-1	TGTGCCAGCAGACGGCAGTCCGACCAGCCCCAGCATTTT	CASRRQSDQPQHF
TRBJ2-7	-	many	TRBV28	TGTGCCAGCACCCTTGGTTACACCTCCTACGAGCAGTACTTC	CASTLGYTSYEQYF
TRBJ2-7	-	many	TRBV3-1	TGTGCCAGCAGCCAAAGGCTATACGAGCAGTACTTC	CASSQRLYEQYF
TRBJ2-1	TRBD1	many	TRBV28	TGTGCCAGCAGTATCCTGACAGGGAGCTCCTACAATGAGCAGTTCTTC	CASSILTGSSYNEQFF
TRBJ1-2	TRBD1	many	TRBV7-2	TGTGCCAGCAGCCTACTGGGACAGGGTAACTATGGCTACACCTTC	CASSLLGQGNYGYTF
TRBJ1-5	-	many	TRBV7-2	TGTGCCAGCAGCCCGGTCCCGGGTGCAAGCAATCAGCCCCAGCATTTT	CASSPVPGASNQPQHF
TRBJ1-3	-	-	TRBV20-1	TGCAGTGCCCGGGGGGGCCACTCTGGAAACGCCATATATTTT	CSARGGHSGNAIYF
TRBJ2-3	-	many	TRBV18	TGTGCCAGCTCACCAGTGGATACGCAGTATTTT	CASSPVDTQYF
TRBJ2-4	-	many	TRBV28	TGTGCCAGCAGCAACAGGGGAGGCAAAAACATTCAGTACTTC	CASSNRGGKNIQYF
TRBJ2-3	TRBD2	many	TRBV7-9	TGTGCCAGCAGCCCCCGAACTAGCGGGAGTAGGGATACGCAGTATTTT	CASSPRTSGSRDTQYF
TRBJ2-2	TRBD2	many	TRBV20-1	TGCAGTGCTAGAGCAGCGGGAGAAACCGGGGAGCTGTTTTTT	CSARAAGETGELFF
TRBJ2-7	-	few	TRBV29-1	TGCAGCGTTGTTCGTGACAGCCTTACTTACGAGCAGTACTTC	CSVVRDSLTYEQYF
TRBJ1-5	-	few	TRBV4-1	TGCGCCAGCAGCCAACCAGGGCAACGGCAGCCCCAGCATTTT	CASSQPGQRQPQHF
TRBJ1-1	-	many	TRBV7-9	TGTGCCAGCAGCTCTAACCTGAACACTGAAGCTTTCTTT	CASSSNLNTEAFF
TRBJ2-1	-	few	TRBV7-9	TGTGCCAGCAGCTTAGTCGGGATTCCTTCAAGGGAGCAGTTCTTC	CASSLVGIPSREQFF